The clone carrying this T cell receptor beta chain was counted a single time. The target antigen is unknown. This sample was included in a study of OX40 agonist ivuxolimab in advanced cancers. Background on the study: In this trial design, patients received ivuxolimab intravenously at 0.01 to 10 mg/kg every 2 weeks.

Notes on the study in general: Low normalized T-cell clonal expansion also characterized some of the nonresponders.

V lost 5 bases to trimming and J lost 3 bases, with 11 bases between them. In germline, CDR1 is MNHEY, CDR2 SMNVEV (reference sequence). The CDR3 runs 14 residues. Method: immunoSEQ multiplex PCR; TCRdb's copy keeps in-frame clones and lacks some. Here the sample spans tens of thousands of clones, 65% to 90% being singletons. The J gene is TRBJ2-1, the V gene TRBV27; D assignment may be TRBD1 or TRBD2 (5 bases each). Sequenced here: CD4+ or CD8+ T cells sorted from blood, sampled in a trial of the OX40 agonist ivuxolimab. The source is an adult with an advanced solid tumor such as melanoma, head and neck, liver or kidney cancer. DNA of the CDR3: TGTGCCAGCAGTAGGCCTGGGGGCTACAATGAGCAGTTCTTC. Residues: CASSRPGGYNEQFF.